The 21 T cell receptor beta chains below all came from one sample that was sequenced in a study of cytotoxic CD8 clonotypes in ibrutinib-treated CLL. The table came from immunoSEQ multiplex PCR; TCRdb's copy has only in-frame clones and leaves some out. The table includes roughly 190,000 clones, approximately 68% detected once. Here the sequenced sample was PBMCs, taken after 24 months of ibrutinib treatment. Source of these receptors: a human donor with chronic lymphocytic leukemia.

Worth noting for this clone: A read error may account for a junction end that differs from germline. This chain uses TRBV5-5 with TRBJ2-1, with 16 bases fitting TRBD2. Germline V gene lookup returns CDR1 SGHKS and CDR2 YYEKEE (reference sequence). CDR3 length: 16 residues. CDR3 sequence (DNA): TGTGCCAGCAGCTTGGTTCCGGGGACTAGCGGGAGGGCCACAATCTTC. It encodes CASSLVPGTSGRATIF.

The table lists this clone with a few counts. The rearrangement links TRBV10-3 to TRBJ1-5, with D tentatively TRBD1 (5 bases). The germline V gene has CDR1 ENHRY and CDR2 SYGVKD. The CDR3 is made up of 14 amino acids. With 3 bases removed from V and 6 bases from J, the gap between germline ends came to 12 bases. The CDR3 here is CAISEWGGSQPQHF. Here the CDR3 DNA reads TGTGCCATCAGTGAATGGGGCGGGAGTCAGCCCCAGCATTTT.

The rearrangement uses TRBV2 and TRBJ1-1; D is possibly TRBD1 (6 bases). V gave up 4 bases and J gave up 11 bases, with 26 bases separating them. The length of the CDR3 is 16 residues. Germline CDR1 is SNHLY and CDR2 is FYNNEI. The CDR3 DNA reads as TGTGCCAGCAGTGCCTCAACGACAGGTGTGATTCCCGGCGCTTTCTTT. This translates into CASSASTTGVIPGAFF.

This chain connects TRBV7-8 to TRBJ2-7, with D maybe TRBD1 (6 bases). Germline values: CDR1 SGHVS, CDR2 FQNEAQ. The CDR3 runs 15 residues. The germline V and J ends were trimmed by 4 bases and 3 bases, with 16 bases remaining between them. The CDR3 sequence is CASSSLQGSNYEQYF. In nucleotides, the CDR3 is TGTGCCAGCAGCTCTTTACAGGGATCTAACTACGAGCAGTACTTC.

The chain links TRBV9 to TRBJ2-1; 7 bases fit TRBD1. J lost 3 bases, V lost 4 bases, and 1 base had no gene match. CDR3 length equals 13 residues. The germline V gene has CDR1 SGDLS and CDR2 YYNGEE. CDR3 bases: TGTGCCAGCAGCCAGGGGGACTACAATGAGCAGTTCTTC. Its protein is CASSQGDYNEQFF.

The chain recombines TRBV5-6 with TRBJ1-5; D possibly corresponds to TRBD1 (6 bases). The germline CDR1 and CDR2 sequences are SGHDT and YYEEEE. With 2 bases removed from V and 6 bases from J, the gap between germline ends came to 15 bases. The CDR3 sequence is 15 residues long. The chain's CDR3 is CASSFGRGERQPQHF. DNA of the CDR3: TGTGCCAGCAGCTTCGGGAGGGGGGAGCGTCAGCCCCAGCATTTT.

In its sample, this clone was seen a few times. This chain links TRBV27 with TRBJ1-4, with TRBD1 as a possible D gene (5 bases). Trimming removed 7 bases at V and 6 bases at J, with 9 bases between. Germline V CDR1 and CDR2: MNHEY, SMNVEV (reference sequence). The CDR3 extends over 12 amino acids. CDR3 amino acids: CASKGMDEKLFF. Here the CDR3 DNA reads TGTGCCAGCAAGGGGATGGATGAAAAACTGTTTTTT.

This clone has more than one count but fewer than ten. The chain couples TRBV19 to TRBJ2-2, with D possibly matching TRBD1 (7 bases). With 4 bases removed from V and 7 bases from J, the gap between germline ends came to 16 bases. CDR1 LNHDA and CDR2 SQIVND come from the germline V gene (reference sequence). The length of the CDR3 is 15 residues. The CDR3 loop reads CASSTGAQGLGELFF. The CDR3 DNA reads TGTGCCAGTAGTACGGGAGCACAGGGGCTCGGGGAGCTGTTTTTT.

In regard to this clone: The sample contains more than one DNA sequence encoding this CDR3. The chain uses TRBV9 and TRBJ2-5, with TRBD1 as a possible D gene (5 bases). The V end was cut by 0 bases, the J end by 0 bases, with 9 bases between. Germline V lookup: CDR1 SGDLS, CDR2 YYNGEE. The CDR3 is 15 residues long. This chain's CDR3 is CASSVGAGNQETQYF. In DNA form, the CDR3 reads TGTGCCAGCAGCGTAGGCGCAGGGAACCAAGAGACCCAGTACTTC. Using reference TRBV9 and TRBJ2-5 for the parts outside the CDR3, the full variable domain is DSGVTQTPKHLITATGQRVTLRCSPRSGDLSVYWYQQSLDQGLQFLIQYYNGEERAKGNILERFSAQQFPDLHSELNLSSLELGDSALYFCASSVGAGNQETQYFGPGTRLLVL.

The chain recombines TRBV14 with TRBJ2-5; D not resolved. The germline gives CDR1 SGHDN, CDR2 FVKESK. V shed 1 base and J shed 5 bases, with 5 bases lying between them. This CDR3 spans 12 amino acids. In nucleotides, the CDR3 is TGTGCCAGCAGCCAAGTTCACGAGACCCAGTACTTC. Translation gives CASSQVHETQYF.

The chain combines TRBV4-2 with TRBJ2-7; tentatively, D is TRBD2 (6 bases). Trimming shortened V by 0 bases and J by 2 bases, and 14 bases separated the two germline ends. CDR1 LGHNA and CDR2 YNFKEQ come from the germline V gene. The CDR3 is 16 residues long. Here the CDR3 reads CASSQDTGGVPYEQYF. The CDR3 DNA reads TGTGCCAGCAGCCAAGACACCGGAGGGGTTCCCTACGAGCAGTACTTC.

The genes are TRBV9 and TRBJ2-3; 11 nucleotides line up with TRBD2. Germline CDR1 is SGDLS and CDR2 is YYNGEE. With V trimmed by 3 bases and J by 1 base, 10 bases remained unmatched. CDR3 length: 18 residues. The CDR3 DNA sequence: TGTGCCAGCAGCGCCTCACCCCAGGGACTAGCGGGCACAGATACGCAGTATTTT. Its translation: CASSASPQGLAGTDTQYF.

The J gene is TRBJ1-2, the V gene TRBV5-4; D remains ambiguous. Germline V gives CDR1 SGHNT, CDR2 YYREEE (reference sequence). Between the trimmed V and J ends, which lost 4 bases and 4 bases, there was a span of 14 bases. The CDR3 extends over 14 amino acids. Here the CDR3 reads CASSTERDRYGYTF. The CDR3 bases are TGTGCCAGCAGCACTGAGAGAGATCGCTATGGCTACACCTTC.

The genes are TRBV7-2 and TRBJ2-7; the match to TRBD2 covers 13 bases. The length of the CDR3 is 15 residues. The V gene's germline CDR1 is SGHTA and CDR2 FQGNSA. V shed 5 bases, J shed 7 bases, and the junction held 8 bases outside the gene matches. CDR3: CASSPYGLAGVEQYF. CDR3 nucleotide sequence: TGTGCCAGCAGCCCATACGGACTAGCGGGAGTTGAGCAGTACTTC.

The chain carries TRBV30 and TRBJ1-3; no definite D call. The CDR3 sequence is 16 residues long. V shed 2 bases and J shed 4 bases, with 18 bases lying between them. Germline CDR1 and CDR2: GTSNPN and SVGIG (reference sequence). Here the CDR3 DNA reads TGTGCCTGGAGTCCTATGGCCGGACGGCTGGGAAACACCATATATTTT. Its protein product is CAWSPMAGRLGNTIYF.

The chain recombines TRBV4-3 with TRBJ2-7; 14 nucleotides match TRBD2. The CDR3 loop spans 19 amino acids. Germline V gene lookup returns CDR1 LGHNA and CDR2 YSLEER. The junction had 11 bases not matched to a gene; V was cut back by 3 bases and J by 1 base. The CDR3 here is CASSQAPPGTSGRSYEQYF. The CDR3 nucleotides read TGCGCCAGCAGCCAGGCCCCCCCCGGGACTAGCGGGAGATCCTACGAGCAGTACTTC.

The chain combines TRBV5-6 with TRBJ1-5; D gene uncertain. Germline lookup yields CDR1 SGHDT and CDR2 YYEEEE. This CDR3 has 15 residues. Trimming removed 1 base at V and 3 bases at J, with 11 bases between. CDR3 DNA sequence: TGTGCCAGCAGCTTGTTGCGTGACTTCAATCAGCCCCAGCATTTT. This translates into CASSLLRDFNQPQHF.

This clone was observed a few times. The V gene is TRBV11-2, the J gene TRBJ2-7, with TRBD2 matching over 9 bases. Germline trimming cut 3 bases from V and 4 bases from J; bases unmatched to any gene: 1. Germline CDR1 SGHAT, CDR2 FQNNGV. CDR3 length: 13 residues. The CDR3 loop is CASSFSGSYEQYF. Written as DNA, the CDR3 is TGTGCCAGCAGCTTTAGCGGGAGTTACGAGCAGTACTTC.

CDR3 amino acids: CASSPREGFNEQFF. In DNA form, the CDR3 reads TGTGCCAGCAGTCCCCGGGAGGGTTTCAATGAGCAGTTCTTC. V is TRBV2 and J is TRBJ2-1; 8 nucleotides match TRBD2. The junction had 6 bases not matched to a gene; V was cut back by 5 bases and J by 6 bases. Per germline, CDR1 SNHLY and CDR2 FYNNEI. CDR3 length: 14 amino acids. The full variable domain, with the rest looked up from reference TRBV2 and TRBJ2-1, is EPEVTQTPSHQVTQMGQEVILRCVPISNHLYFYWYRQILGQKVEFLVSFYNNEISEKSEIFDDQFSVERPDGSNFTLKIRSTKLEDSAMYFCASSPREGFNEQFFGPGTRLTVL.

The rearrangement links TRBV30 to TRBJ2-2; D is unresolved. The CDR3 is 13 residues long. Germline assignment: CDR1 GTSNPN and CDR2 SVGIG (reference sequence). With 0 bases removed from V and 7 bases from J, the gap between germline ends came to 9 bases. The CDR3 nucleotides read TGTGCCTGGAGTGTAGACTTGGACGGGGAGCTGTTTTTT. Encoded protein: CAWSVDLDGELFF.

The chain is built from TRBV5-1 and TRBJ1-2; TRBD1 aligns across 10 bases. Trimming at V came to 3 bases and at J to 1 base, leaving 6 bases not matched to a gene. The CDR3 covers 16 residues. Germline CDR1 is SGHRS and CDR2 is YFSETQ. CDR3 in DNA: TGCGCCAGCAGCTGGGGACAGGGGAGAAGTAACTATGGCTACACCTTC. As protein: CASSWGQGRSNYGYTF.